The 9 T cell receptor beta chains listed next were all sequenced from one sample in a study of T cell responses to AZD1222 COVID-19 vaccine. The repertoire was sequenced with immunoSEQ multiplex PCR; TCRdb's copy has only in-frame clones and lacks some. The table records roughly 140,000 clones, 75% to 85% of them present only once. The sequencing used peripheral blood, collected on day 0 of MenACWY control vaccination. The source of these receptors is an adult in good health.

The DNA for the CDR3 is TGTGCCAGCACAACTCGTGTGGGGGAGCACAATGAGCAGTTCTTC. Encoded protein: CASTTRVGEHNEQFF. The chain employs TRBV13 and TRBJ2-1; either TRBD1 or TRBD2 may fit D (5 bases each). This CDR3 contains 15 residues. Per germline, CDR1 PRHDT and CDR2 FYEKMQ (reference sequence). V lost 7 bases and J 5 bases, leaving 18 bases between the germline ends.

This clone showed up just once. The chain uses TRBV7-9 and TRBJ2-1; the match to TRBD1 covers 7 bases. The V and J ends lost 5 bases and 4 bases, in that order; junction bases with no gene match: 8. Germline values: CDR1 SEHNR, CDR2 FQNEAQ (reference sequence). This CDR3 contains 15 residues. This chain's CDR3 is CASSPPGTVYNEQFF. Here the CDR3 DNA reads TGTGCCAGCAGCCCGCCCGGGACAGTATACAATGAGCAGTTCTTC.

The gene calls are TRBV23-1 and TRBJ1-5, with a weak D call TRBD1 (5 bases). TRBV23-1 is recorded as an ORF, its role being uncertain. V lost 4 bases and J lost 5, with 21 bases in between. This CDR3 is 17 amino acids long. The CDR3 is CASSRPQCGTAYQPQHF. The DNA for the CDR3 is TGCGCCAGCAGTCGACCTCAGTGCGGGACGGCGTATCAGCCCCAGCATTTT.

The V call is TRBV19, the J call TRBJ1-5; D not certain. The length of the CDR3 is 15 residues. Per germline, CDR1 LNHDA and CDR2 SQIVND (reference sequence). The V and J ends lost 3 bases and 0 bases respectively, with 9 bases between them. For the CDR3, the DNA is TGTGCCAGTAGTATTGGGCGTTATAGCAATCAGCCCCAGCATTTT. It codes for CASSIGRYSNQPQHF.

This CDR3 reads CASSLAGAGGYGYTF. The CDR3 DNA reads TGTGCCAGCAGCTTGGCCGGCGCGGGGGGATATGGCTACACCTTC. V gene TRBV5-4 combines with J gene TRBJ1-2, with TRBD1 as a possible D gene (5 bases). The V end was cut by 0 bases, the J end by 5 bases, with 14 bases between. This CDR3 region has 15 residues. Germline lookup yields CDR1 SGHNT and CDR2 YYREEE (reference sequence).

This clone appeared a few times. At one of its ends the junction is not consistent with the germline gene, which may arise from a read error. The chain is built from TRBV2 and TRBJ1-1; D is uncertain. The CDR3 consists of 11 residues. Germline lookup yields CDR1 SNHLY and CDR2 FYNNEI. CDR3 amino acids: CASCDRSEAFF. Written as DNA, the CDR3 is TGTGCCAGCTGTGATCGTAGTGAAGCTTTCTTT. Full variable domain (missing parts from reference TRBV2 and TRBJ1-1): EPEVTQTPSHQVTQMGQEVILRCVPISNHLYFYWYRQILGQKVEFLVSFYNNEISEKSEIFDDQFSVERPDGSNFTLKIRSTKLEDSAMYFCASCDRSEAFFGQGTRLTVV.

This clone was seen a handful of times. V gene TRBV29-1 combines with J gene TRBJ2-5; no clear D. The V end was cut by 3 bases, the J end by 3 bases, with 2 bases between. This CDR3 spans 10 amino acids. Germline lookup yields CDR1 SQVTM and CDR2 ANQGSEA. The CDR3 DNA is TGCAGCGTTGAGGAAGAGACCCAGTACTTC. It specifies CSVEEETQYF.

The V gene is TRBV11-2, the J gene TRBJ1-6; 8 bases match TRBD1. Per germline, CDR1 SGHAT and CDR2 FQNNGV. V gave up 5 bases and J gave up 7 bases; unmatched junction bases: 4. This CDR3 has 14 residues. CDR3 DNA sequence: TGTGCCAGCAGCCCGACAGGGGTCAATTCACCCCTCCACTTT. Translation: CASSPTGVNSPLHF.

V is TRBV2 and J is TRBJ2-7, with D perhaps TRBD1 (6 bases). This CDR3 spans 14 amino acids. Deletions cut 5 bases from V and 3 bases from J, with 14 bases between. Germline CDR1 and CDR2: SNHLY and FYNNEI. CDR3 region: CASSPPDRYYEQYF. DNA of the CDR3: TGTGCCAGCAGTCCCCCAGACAGGTACTACGAGCAGTACTTC.